What follows is one T cell receptor (beta chain) and its context. Its specificity is unknown. The record originates from a study of T-cell reconstitution after alpha-beta-depleted transplantation in children. Study-wide results and caveats: The study reportedly traced alpha-beta T cells about two months after transplant to several hundred expanded graft clones. Elevated TCRbeta diversity at day 60 was traced, in some patients, to surviving recipient T cells and thymic progenitors.

Preparation of the TCRbeta library was carried out with unique molecular identifiers. TCRdb recomputed calls from the PCR reads with MiXCR, one row per CDR3 protein. Of hundreds of thousands of distinct CDR3 sequences in the sample, 13% were seen once. This TCR came from a male patient aged 10 to 17 who had a stem cell transplant for acute myeloid leukemia, so the T cells may come from the graft donor. Sequenced material: PBMCs, mostly from graft donor cells, taken 360 days after TCRalphabeta/CD19-depleted stem cell transplant.

The CDR3 DNA sequence: TGTGCCAGCAGTTTATGGGGCGCCGGTGGCTACACCTTC. It codes for CASSLWGAGGYTF. V and J are TRBV28 and TRBJ1-2; no reliable D call. V dropped 0 bases and J dropped 7 bases, with 9 bases sitting between them. Germline lookup yields CDR1 MDHEN and CDR2 SYDVKM. This CDR3 contains 13 residues.